This T cell receptor (beta chain) stems from a study of glioma-infiltrating T cells. TCR alpha and beta CDR3 regions were amplified from RNA using iRepertoire nested multiplex PCR. TCRdb recomputed calls from the multiplex PCR reads with MiXCR, one row per CDR3 protein. The sample has 160,000 or so distinct CDR3 sequences, around 40% seen once. Trimming removed 4 bases at V and 2 bases at J, with 15 bases between. The CDR3 spans 15 residues. Germline V gene sequence: CDR1 MGHRA, CDR2 YSYEKL. Sample: glioma tissue, nonneoplastic brain tissue, or PBMCs (not recorded which). The chain uses TRBV4-1 and TRBJ2-7; D gene uncertain. The sequence was obtained from a human donor with low-grade glioma or glioblastoma, undergoing nonglioma brain surgery, or in good health (not recorded which). CDR3 sequence reads: CASSRSMGPAYEQYF. Here the CDR3 DNA reads TGCGCCAGCAGCCGATCCATGGGCCCCGCCTACGAGCAGTACTTC.